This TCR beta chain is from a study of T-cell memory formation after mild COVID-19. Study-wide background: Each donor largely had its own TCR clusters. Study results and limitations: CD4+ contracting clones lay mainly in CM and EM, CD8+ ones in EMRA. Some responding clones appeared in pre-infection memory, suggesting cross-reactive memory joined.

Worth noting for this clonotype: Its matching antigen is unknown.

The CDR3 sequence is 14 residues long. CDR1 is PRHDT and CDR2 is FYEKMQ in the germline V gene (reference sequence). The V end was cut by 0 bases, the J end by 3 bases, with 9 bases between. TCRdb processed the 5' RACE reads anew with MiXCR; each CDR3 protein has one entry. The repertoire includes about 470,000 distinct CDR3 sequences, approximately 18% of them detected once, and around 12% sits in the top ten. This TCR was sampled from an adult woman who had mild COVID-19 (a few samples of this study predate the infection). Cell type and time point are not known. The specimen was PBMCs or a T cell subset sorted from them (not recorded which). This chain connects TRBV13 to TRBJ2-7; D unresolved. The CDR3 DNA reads TGTGCCAGCAGCTTAGGGGTGATGGGCTACGAGCAGTACTTC. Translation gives CASSLGVMGYEQYF.